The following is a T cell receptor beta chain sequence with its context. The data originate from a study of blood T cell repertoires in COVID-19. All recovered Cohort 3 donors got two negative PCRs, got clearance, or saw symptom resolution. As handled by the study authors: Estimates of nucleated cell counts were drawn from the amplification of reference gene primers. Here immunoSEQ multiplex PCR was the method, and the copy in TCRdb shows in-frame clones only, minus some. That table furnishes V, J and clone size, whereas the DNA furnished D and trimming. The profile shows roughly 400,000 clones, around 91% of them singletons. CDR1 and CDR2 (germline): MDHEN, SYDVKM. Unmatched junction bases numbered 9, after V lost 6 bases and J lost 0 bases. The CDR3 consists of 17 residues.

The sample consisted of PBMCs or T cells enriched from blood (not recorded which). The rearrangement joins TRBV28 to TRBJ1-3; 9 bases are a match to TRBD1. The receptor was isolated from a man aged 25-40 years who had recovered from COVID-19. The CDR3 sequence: CASSQTGGGDSGNTIYF. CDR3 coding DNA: TGTGCCAGCAGCCAGACAGGGGGTGGTGACTCTGGAAACACCATATATTTT.